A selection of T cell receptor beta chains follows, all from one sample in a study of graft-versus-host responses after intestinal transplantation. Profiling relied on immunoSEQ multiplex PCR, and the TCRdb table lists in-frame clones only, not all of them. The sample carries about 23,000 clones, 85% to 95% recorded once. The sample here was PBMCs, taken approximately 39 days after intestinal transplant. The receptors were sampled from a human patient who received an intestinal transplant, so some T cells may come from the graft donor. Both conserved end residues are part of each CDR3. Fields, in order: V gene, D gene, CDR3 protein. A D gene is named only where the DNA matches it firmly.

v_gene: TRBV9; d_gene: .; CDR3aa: CASSEGRDYGYTF
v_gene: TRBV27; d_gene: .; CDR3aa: CASSLGLSSGNEQFF
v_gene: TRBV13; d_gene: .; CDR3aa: CASSPVPNTEAFF
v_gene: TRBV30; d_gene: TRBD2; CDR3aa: CAWRSGTSGRQETQYF
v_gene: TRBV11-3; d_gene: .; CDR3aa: CASSLGGGYEQYF
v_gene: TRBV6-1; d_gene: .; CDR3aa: CASTDENTEAFF
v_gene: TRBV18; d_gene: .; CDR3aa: CASSPQRVEKLFF
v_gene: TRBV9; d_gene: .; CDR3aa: CASSVEQGQPQHF
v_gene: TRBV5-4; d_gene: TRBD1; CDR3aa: CASSYRDRVYEQYF
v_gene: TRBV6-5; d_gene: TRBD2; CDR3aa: CASTALAGVDEQFF
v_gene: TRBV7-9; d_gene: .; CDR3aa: CASSLGLSPLHF
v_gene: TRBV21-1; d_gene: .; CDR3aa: CASFVSGGEYEQYF
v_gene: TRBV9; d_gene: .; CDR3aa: CASSGTSSNTQYF
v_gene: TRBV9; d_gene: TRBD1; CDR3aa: CASSAGTGIYNEQFF
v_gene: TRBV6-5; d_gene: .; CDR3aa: CASSAGAFF
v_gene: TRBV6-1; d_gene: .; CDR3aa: CASSESTYSPYEQYF
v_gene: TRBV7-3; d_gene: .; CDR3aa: CASSPSPYTETQYF
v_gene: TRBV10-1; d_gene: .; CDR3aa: CASSATRRQETQYF
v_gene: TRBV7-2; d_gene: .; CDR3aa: CASSLTVWGAMNTEAFF
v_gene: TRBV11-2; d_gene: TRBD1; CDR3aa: CASSFGQGYEQYF
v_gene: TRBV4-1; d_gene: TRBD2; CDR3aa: CASSLKRLAGGISYNEQFF
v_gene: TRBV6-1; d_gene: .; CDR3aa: CASGHPYGYTF
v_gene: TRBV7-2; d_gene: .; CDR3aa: CASSLQGARIYEQYF
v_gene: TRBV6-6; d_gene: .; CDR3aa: CASSYSMRDEQYF
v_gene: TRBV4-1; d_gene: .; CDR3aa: CASSQEGGQRMNTEAFF
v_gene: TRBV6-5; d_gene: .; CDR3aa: CASSYGGWGDNSPLHF
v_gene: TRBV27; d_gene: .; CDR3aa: CASSPVVRGWETQYF
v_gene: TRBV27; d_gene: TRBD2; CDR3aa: CASSPSGSIYNEQFF
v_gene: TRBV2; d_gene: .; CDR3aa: CASSTGTGYNEQFF
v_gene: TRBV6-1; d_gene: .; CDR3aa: CASSESSQGLYEQYF
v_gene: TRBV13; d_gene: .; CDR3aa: CAVGTLVCQPQHF
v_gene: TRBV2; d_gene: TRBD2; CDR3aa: CASTRLAGDTQYF
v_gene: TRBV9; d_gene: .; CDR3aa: CASSGGPVTPYYNEQFF
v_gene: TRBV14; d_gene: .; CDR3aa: CASSQGRSDGNTIYF
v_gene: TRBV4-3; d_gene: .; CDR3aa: CASSQAVPGAAGGNEQFF
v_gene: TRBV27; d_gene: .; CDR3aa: CASSFELTGELFF
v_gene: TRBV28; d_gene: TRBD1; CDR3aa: CASRTGEGQPQHF
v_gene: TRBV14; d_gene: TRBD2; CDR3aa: CASSPPGLAGWDTQYF
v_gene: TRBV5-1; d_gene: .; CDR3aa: CASSLAGAPETQYF
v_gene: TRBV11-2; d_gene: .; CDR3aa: CASSFGLARNEQFF
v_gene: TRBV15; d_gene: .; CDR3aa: CATSSSGIPIGEQFF
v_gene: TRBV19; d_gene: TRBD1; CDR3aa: CASSIRDSLNTEAFF
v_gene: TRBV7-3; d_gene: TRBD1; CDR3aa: CASSPRTGLSSYNEQFF
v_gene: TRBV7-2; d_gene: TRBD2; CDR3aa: CASSLQASGPSTDTQYF
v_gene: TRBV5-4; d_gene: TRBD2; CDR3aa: CASSLGGGRADTQYF
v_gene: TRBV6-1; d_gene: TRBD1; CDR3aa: CASSTSGTGYYEQYF
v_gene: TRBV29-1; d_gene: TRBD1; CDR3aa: CSVHRDSKGYGYTF